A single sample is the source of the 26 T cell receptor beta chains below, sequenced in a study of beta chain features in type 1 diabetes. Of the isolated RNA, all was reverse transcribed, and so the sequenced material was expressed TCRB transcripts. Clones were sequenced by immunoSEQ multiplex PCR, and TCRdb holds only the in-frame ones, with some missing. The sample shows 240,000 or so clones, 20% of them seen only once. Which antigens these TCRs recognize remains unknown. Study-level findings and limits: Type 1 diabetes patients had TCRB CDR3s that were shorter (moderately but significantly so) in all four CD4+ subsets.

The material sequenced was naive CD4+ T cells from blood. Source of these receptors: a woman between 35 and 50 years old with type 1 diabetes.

CDR3 in DNA: TGTGCCAGCAGCCGACAGGGAACCTACGAGCAGTACTTC. Translation: CASSRQGTYEQYF. J is TRBJ2-7 and V is TRBV5-4; 7 nucleotides match TRBD1. V shed 4 bases and J 2 bases; nucleotides not matched to a gene: 3. The V gene's germline CDR1 is SGHNT and CDR2 YYREEE (reference sequence). The CDR3 is 13 residues long.

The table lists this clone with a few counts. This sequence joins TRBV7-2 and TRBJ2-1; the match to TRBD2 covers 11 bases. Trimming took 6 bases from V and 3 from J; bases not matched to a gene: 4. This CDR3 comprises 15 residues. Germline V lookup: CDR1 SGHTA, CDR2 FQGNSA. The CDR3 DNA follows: TGTGCCAGCAGGGTAACTAGCGGGAGCTACAATGAGCAGTTCTTC. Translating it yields CASRVTSGSYNEQFF.

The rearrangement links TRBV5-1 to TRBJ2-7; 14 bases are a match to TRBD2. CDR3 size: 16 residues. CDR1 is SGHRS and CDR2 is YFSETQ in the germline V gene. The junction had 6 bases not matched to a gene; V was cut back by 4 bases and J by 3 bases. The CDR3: CASSRDGTSGSYEQYF. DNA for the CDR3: TGCGCCAGCAGCCGAGATGGGACTAGCGGGAGCTACGAGCAGTACTTC.

The CDR3 sequence: CASSLRGGSENYGYTF. DNA for the CDR3: TGTGCCAGCTCCCTTAGGGGGGGCAGTGAAAACTATGGCTACACCTTC. The rearrangement links TRBV18 to TRBJ1-2; tentatively, D is TRBD1 (6 bases). The CDR3 totals 16 residues. CDR1 and CDR2 from the germline V gene are KGHSH and LQKENI. Deletions cut 6 bases from V and 2 bases from J, with 19 bases between. Looking up the rest from reference TRBV18 and TRBJ1-2 gives the full variable domain: NAGVMQNPRHLVRRRGQEARLRCSPMKGHSHVYWYRQLPEEGLKFMVYLQKENIIDESGMPKERFSAEFPKEGPSILRIQQVVRGDSAAYFCASSLRGGSENYGYTFGSGTRLTVV.

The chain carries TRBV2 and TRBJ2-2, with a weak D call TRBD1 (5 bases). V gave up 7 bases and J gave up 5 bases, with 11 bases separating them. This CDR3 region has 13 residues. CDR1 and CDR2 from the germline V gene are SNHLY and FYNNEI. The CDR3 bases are TGTGCCAGCAAACCCGACAGAACCGGGGAGCTGTTTTTT. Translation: CASKPDRTGELFF.

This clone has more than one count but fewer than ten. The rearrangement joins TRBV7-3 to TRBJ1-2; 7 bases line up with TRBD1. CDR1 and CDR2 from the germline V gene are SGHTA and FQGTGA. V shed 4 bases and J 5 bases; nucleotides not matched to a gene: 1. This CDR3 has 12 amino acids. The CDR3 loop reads CASSSTGYGYTF. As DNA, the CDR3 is TGTGCCAGCAGCTCGACAGGGTATGGCTACACCTTC. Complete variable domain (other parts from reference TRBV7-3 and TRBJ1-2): GAGVSQTPSNKVTEKGKYVELRCDPISGHTALYWYRQSLGQGPEFLIYFQGTGAADDSGLPNDRFFAVRPEGSVSTLKIQRTERGDSAVYLCASSSTGYGYTFGSGTRLTVV.

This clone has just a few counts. The CDR3 bases are TGCGCCAGCAGCCAAGATAACCGGGTTACGCAGTATTTT. Its translation is CASSQDNRVTQYF. The V call is TRBV4-1, the J call TRBJ2-3; D uncertain. This CDR3 spans 13 amino acids. CDR1 MGHRA and CDR2 YSYEKL come from the germline V gene. V lost 0 bases and J 8 bases, leaving 9 bases between the germline ends.

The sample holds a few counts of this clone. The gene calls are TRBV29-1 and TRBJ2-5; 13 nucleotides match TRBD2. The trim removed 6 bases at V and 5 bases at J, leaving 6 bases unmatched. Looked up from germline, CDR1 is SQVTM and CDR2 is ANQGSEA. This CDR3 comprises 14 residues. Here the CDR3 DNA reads TGCAGCGTGGCGGGACTAGCGGGATGGGAGACCCAGTACTTC. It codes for CSVAGLAGWETQYF. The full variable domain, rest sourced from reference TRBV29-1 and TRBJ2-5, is SAVISQKPSRDICQRGTSLTIQCQVDSQVTMMFWYRQQPGQSLTLIATANQGSEATYESGFVIDKFPISRPNLTFSTLTVSNMSPEDSSIYLCSVAGLAGWETQYFGPGTRLLVL.

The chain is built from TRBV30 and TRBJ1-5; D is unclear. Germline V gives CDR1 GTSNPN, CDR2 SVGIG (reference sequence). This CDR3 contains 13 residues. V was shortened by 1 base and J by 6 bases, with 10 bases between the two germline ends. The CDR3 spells CAWSARGLQPQHF. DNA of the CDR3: TGTGCCTGGAGTGCCCGGGGTCTTCAGCCCCAGCATTTT.

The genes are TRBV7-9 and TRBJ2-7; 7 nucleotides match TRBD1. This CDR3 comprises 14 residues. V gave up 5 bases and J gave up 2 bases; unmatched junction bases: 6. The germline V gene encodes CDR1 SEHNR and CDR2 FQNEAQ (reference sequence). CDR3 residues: CASSPDRLTYEQYF. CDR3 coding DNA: TGTGCCAGCAGCCCGGACAGGCTGACCTACGAGCAGTACTTC.

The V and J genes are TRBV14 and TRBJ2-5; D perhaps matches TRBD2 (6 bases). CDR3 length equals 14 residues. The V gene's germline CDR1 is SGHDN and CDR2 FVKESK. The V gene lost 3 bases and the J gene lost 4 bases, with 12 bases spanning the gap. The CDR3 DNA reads TGTGCCAGCAGCCACCAGCGGGTAACAGAGACCCAGTACTTC. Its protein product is CASSHQRVTETQYF. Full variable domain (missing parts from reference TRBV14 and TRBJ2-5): EAGVTQFPSHSVIEKGQTVTLRCDPISGHDNLYWYRRVMGKEIKFLLHFVKESKQDESGMPNNRFLAERTGGTYSTLKVQPAELEDSGVYFCASSHQRVTETQYFGPGTRLLVL.

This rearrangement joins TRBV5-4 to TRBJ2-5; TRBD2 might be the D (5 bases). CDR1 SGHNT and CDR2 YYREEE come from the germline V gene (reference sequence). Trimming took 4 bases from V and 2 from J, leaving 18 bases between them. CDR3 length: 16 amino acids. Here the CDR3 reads CASSLGPAAVQETQYF. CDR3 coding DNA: TGTGCCAGCAGCCTCGGGCCAGCGGCAGTACAAGAGACCCAGTACTTC.

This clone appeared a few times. This chain's CDR3 is CSVGRSDTEAFF. CDR3 sequence (DNA): TGCAGCGTCGGGAGGAGCGACACTGAAGCTTTCTTT. The V gene is TRBV29-1, the J gene TRBJ1-1; D uncertain. Germline V gene data show CDR1 as SQVTM and CDR2 as ANQGSEA. This CDR3 comprises 12 residues. V was clipped by 6 bases and J by 3 bases, with 11 bases between them.

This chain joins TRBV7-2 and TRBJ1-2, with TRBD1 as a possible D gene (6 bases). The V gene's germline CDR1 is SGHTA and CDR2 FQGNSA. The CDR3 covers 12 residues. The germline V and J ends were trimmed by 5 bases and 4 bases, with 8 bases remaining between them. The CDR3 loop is CASSGTPYGYTF. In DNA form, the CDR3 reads TGTGCCAGCAGCGGGACACCCTATGGCTACACCTTC.

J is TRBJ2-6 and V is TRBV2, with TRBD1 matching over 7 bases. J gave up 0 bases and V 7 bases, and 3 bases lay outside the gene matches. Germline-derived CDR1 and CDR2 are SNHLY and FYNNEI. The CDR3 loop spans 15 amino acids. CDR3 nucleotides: TGTGCCAGCAACACAGGGGACTCTGGGGCCAACGTCCTGACTTTC. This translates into CASNTGDSGANVLTF.

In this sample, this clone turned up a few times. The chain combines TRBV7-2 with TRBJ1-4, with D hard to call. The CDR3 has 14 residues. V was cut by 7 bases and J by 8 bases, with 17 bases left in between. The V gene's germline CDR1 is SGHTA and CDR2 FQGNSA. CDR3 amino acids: CASTHTVQVEKLFF. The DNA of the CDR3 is TGTGCCAGCACTCACACAGTACAAGTCGAAAAACTGTTTTTT.

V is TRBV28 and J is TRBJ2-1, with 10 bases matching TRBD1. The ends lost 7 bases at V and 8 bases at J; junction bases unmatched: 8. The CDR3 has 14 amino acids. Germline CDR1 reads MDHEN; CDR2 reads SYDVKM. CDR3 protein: CASIRTGGWYEQFF. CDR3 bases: TGTGCCAGCATACGGACAGGGGGATGGTATGAGCAGTTCTTC.

The CDR3 region has the DNA TGCAGCGTGCTTAGGGGGCTGGGCACTGAAGCTTTCTTT. Protein product: CSVLRGLGTEAFF. J is TRBJ1-1 and V is TRBV29-1; 7 bases align to TRBD1. Germline CDR1 and CDR2: SQVTM and ANQGSEA. The CDR3 is 13 residues long. V shed 6 bases, J shed 4 bases, and the junction held 8 bases outside the gene matches.

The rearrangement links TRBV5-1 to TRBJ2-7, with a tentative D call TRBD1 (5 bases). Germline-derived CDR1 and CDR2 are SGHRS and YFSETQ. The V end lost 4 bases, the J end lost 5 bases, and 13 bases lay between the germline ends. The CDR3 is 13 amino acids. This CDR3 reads CASSPRQYNEQYF. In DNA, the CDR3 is TGCGCCAGCAGCCCTAGACAGTATAACGAGCAGTACTTC.

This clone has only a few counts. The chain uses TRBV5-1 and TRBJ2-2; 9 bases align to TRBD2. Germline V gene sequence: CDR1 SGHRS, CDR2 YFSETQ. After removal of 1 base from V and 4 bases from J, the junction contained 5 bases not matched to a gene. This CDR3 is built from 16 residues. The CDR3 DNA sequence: TGCGCCAGCAGCTTGTTAGCGGGAGTTGGCACCGGGGAGCTGTTTTTT. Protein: CASSLLAGVGTGELFF.

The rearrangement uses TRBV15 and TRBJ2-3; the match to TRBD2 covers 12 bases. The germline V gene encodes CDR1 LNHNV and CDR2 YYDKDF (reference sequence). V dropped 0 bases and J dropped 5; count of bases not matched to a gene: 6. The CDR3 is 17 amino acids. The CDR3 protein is CATSRDSSGRAQDTQYF. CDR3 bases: TGTGCCACCAGCAGAGATTCTAGCGGGAGGGCCCAAGATACGCAGTATTTT.

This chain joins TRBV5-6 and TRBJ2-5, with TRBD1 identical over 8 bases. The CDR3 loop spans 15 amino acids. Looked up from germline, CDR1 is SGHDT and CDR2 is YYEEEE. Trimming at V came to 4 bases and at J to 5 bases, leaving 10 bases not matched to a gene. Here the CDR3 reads CASSPLDRAGETQYF. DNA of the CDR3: TGTGCCAGCAGCCCGTTGGACAGGGCAGGCGAGACCCAGTACTTC.

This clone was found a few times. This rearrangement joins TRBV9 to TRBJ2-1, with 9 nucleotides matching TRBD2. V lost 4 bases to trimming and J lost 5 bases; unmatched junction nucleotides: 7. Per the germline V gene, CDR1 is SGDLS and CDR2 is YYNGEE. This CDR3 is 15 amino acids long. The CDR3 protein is CASSFSGSIHNEQFF. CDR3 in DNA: TGTGCCAGCAGCTTTAGCGGGAGTATCCACAATGAGCAGTTCTTC.

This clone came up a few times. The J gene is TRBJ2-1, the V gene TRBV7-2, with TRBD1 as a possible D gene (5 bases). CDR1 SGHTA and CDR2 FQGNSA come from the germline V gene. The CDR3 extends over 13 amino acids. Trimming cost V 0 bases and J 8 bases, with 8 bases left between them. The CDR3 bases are TGTGCCAGCAGCTTAGCCAGGGAAGATGAGCAGTTCTTC. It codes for CASSLAREDEQFF.

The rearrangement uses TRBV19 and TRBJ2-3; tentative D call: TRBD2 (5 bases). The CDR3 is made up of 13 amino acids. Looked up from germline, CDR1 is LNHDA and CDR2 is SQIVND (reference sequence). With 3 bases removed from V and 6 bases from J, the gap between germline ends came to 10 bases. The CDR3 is CASSMAPGDTQYF. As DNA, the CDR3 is TGTGCCAGTAGTATGGCCCCGGGGGATACGCAGTATTTT.

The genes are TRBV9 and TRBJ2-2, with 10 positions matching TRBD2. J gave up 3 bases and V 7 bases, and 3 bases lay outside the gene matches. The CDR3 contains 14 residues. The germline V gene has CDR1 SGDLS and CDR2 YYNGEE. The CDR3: CASGGLADTGELFF. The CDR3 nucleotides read TGTGCCAGCGGAGGACTAGCGGACACCGGGGAGCTGTTTTTT.